This T cell receptor beta chain was profiled in a study of post-analysis software for immune sequencing data. General study findings and limits: Significantly lower normalized Chao1 diversity was found in patients with multiple sclerosis relative to controls. Among roughly 5 TRBV segments more frequent in patients than controls were TRBV5-6, TRBV5-1 and TRBV20-1.

The library was made from cDNA and included unique molecular identifiers. TCRdb ran MiXCR on the PCR reads and lists one entry per CDR3 protein. The table includes hundreds of thousands of distinct CDR3 sequences, approximately 50% detected once. The V and J ends lost 3 bases and 1 base, in that order; junction bases with no gene match: 11. This CDR3 contains 16 residues. Per germline, CDR1 SQVTM and CDR2 ANQGSEA. To note about this clonotype: The antigen remains undetermined.

The sequence came from a girl aged 5-17 years with multiple sclerosis. This rearrangement joins TRBV29-1 to TRBJ1-2; 7 bases are shared with TRBD1. Specimen: blood. This CDR3 reads CSVEAQSGQINYGYTF. The CDR3 DNA reads as TGCAGCGTTGAGGCACAATCGGGACAGATTAACTATGGCTACACCTTC.